Reported below is one T cell receptor beta chain. Trimming shortened V by 2 bases and J by 1 base, and 15 bases separated the two germline ends. The CDR3 has 18 amino acids. Per germline, CDR1 LNHNV and CDR2 YYDKDF (reference sequence). The data were obtained in a study of blood T cells in healthy people across ages. In each sample, at least 6.5 million PBMCs were isolated. The use of a sample-barcoded 5' primer and a J-beta primer mix characterized a second PCR of 7 to 11 cycles. Every molecule of cDNA carried a tag from a template-switch adaptor with 12 random nucleotides. TCRdb re-analysed the 5' RACE reads in MiXCR, keeping a single row per CDR3 protein. Of more than 1,000,000 distinct CDR3 sequences detected, around 25% appear once; the ten largest clones hold about 0.72%. The same sample was also used in a study of T cells of mothers and their children.

Sequencing was carried out using blood. The rearrangement uses TRBV15 and TRBJ1-6, with TRBD1 as a possible D gene (6 bases). The TCR comes from a girl aged 2 to 10 in good health. CDR3 sequence reads: CATSRFIQGASYNSPLHF. The CDR3 DNA reads as TGTGCCACCAGCAGATTTATACAGGGTGCATCCTATAATTCACCCCTCCACTTT.